The T cell receptor beta chain under discussion was sequenced for a study of blood T cell repertoires in COVID-19. V shed 0 bases, J shed 7 bases, and the junction held 8 bases outside the gene matches. This CDR3 comprises 17 residues. Germline loops: CDR1 LGHDT, CDR2 YNNKEL (reference sequence). The assay was immunoSEQ multiplex PCR, and TCRdb's table has in-frame clones only and misses some. The data hold 250,000 or so clones, with 84% observed a single time. This chain links TRBV3-1 (or the pseudogene TRBV3-2) with TRBJ2-1, with 11 bases identical to TRBD2. The source is a woman between 40 and 50 years old who had recovered from COVID-19. Specimen: peripheral blood. DNA for the CDR3: TGTGCCAGCAGCCAAGATTGGCCTAGCGGGGGGTATAATGAGCAGTTCTTC. Translating it yields CASSQDWPSGGYNEQFF.